The present TCR beta chain was sequenced within a study of OX40 agonist ivuxolimab in advanced cancers. Measured with immunoSEQ multiplex PCR; TCRdb has only the in-frame clones, and not every one. Of 52,000 or so clones listed, approximately 88% are singletons. Germline V CDR1 and CDR2: MNHEY, SMNVEV (reference sequence). The V end was cut by 0 bases, the J end by 6 bases, with 21 bases between. The CDR3 sequence is 18 residues long. The genes are TRBV27 and TRBJ1-5; D is perhaps TRBD1 (6 bases). This receptor was identified in an adult with an advanced solid tumor such as melanoma, head and neck, liver or kidney cancer. The sample was CD4+ or CD8+ T cells sorted from blood, taken in a trial of the OX40 agonist ivuxolimab. The CDR3 DNA reads TGTGCCAGCAGTTTATCGGACCCTACAGGGCCGACGGGTCAGCCCCAGCATTTT. Translated: CASSLSDPTGPTGQPQHF.